Each of the 23 T cell receptor beta chains below was sequenced from the same sample in a study of beta chain features in type 1 diabetes. Since all of the isolated RNA was reverse transcribed, expressed TCRB transcripts were what got sequenced. The assay was immunoSEQ multiplex PCR, and TCRdb's table has in-frame clones only and misses some. The sample shows roughly 400,000 clones, about 15% of them seen only once. Sequencing was performed on naive CD4+ T cells from blood. Source of these receptors: a woman in her late teens or twenties in good health.

The rearrangement joins TRBV5-1 to TRBJ2-1; 11 nucleotides line up with TRBD2. The germline V gene encodes CDR1 SGHRS and CDR2 YFSETQ. The V and J ends lost 2 bases and 6 bases, in that order; junction bases with no gene match: 7. The CDR3 consists of 16 residues. The DNA for the CDR3 is TGCGCCAGCAGCTTTAGCGGGAGGGGCTCGGGCAATGAGCAGTTCTTC. Translation gives CASSFSGRGSGNEQFF.

This clone was found a few times. The genes are TRBV30 and TRBJ2-3; 7 bases map to TRBD2. This CDR3 has 15 amino acids. Germline CDR1 GTSNPN, CDR2 SVGIG (reference sequence). J was trimmed by 0 bases and V by 2 bases; bases with no gene match: 5. The CDR3 sequence: CAWSKLATSTDTQYF. The CDR3 nucleotides are TGTGCCTGGAGTAAACTAGCGACAAGCACAGATACGCAGTATTTT.

The chain carries TRBV7-6 and TRBJ1-5; 8 nucleotides match TRBD1. CDR3 length: 13 amino acids. Germline V lookup: CDR1 SGHVS, CDR2 FNYEAQ. After removal of 5 bases from V and 6 bases from J, the junction contained 3 bases not matched to a gene. The CDR3 bases are TGTGCCAGCAGCGGACAGGGTATTCAGCCCCAGCATTTT. Translating gives CASSGQGIQPQHF.

V is TRBV28 and J is TRBJ1-2, with TRBD1 matching 7 bases. The CDR3 covers 14 residues. The junction had 5 bases not matched to a gene; V was cut back by 3 bases and J by 4 bases. In germline, CDR1 is MDHEN, CDR2 SYDVKM. CDR3 residues: CASSLGDRAYGYTF. CDR3 nucleotide sequence: TGTGCCAGCAGTTTGGGAGACAGGGCCTATGGCTACACCTTC.

The table lists this clone with a few counts. The gene calls are TRBV7-8 and TRBJ2-3; tentatively, D is TRBD1 (5 bases). Germline loops: CDR1 SGHVS, CDR2 FQNEAQ. The CDR3 spans 15 residues. Trimming pared 1 base from V and 4 bases from J, leaving 12 bases between. CDR3 sequence reads: CASSLGFLGPDTQYF. The CDR3 nucleotides are TGTGCCAGCAGCTTAGGGTTTTTGGGGCCAGATACGCAGTATTTT.

This clone showed up just a few times. This chain uses TRBV6-5 with TRBJ2-1, with D unclear. Germline assignment: CDR1 MNHEY and CDR2 SVGAGI. The CDR3 has 14 amino acids. The germline V and J ends were trimmed by 5 bases and 4 bases, with 12 bases remaining between them. This chain's CDR3 is CASSPYRPYNEQFF. In DNA form, the CDR3 reads TGTGCCAGCAGTCCTTACAGACCTTACAATGAGCAGTTCTTC.

This clone was seen a few times. The rearrangement links TRBV5-1 to TRBJ2-7, with 7 positions matching TRBD2. The CDR3 consists of 14 residues. Germline assignment: CDR1 SGHRS and CDR2 YFSETQ. V lost 0 bases, J lost 3 bases, and 3 bases stayed unmatched. The DNA of the CDR3 is TGCGCCAGCAGCTTGGCGGGACTAATCTACGAGCAGTACTTC. It specifies CASSLAGLIYEQYF.

This clone appeared once. V is TRBV4-1 and J is TRBJ1-4, with D uncertain. The CDR3 covers 14 residues. CDR1 is MGHRA, CDR2 YSYEKL, per germline. The V and J ends lost 4 bases and 8 bases respectively, with 14 bases between them. This CDR3 is CASSPWAPEEKLFF. The CDR3 nucleotides read TGCGCCAGCAGCCCCTGGGCCCCGGAAGAAAAACTGTTTTTT.

The chain links TRBV5-6 to TRBJ2-5; 15 positions match TRBD2. The germline gives CDR1 SGHDT, CDR2 YYEEEE. J gave up 5 bases and V 2 bases, and 7 bases lay outside the gene matches. This CDR3 region has 17 residues. CDR3: CASSLRTSGRAWETQYF. CDR3 DNA: TGTGCCAGCAGCTTACGGACTAGCGGGAGGGCGTGGGAGACCCAGTACTTC.

This clone turned up a few times. J is TRBJ2-6 and V is TRBV4-1; 8 nucleotides align to TRBD1. V was pared by 3 bases and J by 1 base, with 8 bases of the junction left unmatched. This CDR3 has 18 amino acids. Per germline, CDR1 MGHRA and CDR2 YSYEKL. In nucleotides, the CDR3 is TGCGCCAGCAGCCAGTCAGGGGGCGCAGGGTCTGGGGCCAACGTCCTGACTTTC. This codes for CASSQSGGAGSGANVLTF.

This clone was found a few times. The V call is TRBV5-1, the J call TRBJ1-1; perhaps TRBD1 as D (5 bases). The germline gives CDR1 SGHRS, CDR2 YFSETQ. This CDR3 has 15 amino acids. Trimming cost V 6 bases and J 6 bases, with 21 bases left between them. The CDR3 bases are TGCGCCAGCATCAACAACGACAGAAGAAAGCCTGAAGCTTTCTTT. This encodes CASINNDRRKPEAFF. Based on the CDR3 plus reference TRBV5-1 and TRBJ1-1, the full variable domain is KAGVTQTPRYLIKTRGQQVTLSCSPISGHRSVSWYQQTPGQGLQFLFEYFSETQRNKGNFPGRFSGRQFSNSRSEMNVSTLELGDSALYLCASINNDRRKPEAFFGQGTRLTVV.

This clone was detected a few times. This chain connects TRBV7-2 to TRBJ2-2; possible D gene TRBD1, 5 bases. Germline V CDR1 and CDR2: SGHTA, FQGNSA. Trimming took 4 bases from V and 5 from J, leaving 17 bases between them. The CDR3 has 16 residues. The CDR3 here is CASSSVRQRVTGELFF. The CDR3 bases are TGTGCCAGCAGCTCCGTGAGACAGAGAGTTACCGGGGAGCTGTTTTTT.

This clone was seen a few times. The chain combines TRBV14 with TRBJ2-7, with 9 bases identical to TRBD1. V lost 6 bases to trimming and J lost 6 bases; unmatched junction nucleotides: 9. Germline V gene lookup returns CDR1 SGHDN and CDR2 FVKESK. The CDR3 spans 14 residues. CDR3 in DNA: TGTGCCAGCAGTCAAAACAGGGGGCAAGGCGAGCAGTACTTC. This encodes CASSQNRGQGEQYF. Variable domain in full (rest from reference TRBV14 and TRBJ2-7): EAGVTQFPSHSVIEKGQTVTLRCDPISGHDNLYWYRRVMGKEIKFLLHFVKESKQDESGMPNNRFLAERTGGTYSTLKVQPAELEDSGVYFCASSQNRGQGEQYFGPGTRLTVT.

This clone was found a few times. The rearrangement uses TRBV15 and TRBJ2-7; no definite D call. The CDR3 runs 15 residues. V gave up 2 bases and J gave up 6 bases, with 17 bases separating them. The germline CDR1 and CDR2 sequences are LNHNV and YYDKDF (reference sequence). The CDR3 DNA reads as TGTGCCACCAGCAGACTCCTTGGAGTAGCATTCGAGCAGTACTTC. Translated, it gives CATSRLLGVAFEQYF.

This clone was picked up a small number of times. V and J are TRBV5-1 and TRBJ2-3; the D gene is possibly TRBD2 (5 bases). V was cut by 1 base and J by 2 bases, with 8 bases left in between. There are 14 residues in the CDR3. Germline CDR1 and CDR2: SGHRS and YFSETQ. In nucleotides, the CDR3 is TGCGCCAGCAGCTTGAGCGGCTACACAGATACGCAGTATTTT. Translated: CASSLSGYTDTQYF. The whole variable domain, filled in from reference TRBV5-1 and TRBJ2-3, reads KAGVTQTPRYLIKTRGQQVTLSCSPISGHRSVSWYQQTPGQGLQFLFEYFSETQRNKGNFPGRFSGRQFSNSRSEMNVSTLELGDSALYLCASSLSGYTDTQYFGPGTRLTVL.

Only a few counts were recorded for this clone. The CDR3: CASSPRQSNEQFF. The CDR3, as DNA: TGTGCCAGCTCACCACGACAGTCCAATGAGCAGTTCTTC. The V and J genes are TRBV18 and TRBJ2-1; weak D call: TRBD1 (5 bases). Germline V gene data show CDR1 as KGHSH and CDR2 as LQKENI. CDR3 length equals 13 residues. The V end lost 1 base, the J end lost 6 bases, and 7 bases lay between the germline ends.

The V and J genes are TRBV10-3 and TRBJ1-5; D gene uncertain. Trimming stripped 6 bases from V and 4 bases from J, with 7 bases between. CDR3 size: 12 residues. The germline V gene has CDR1 ENHRY and CDR2 SYGVKD. The CDR3 here is CAIRASNQPQHF. In nucleotides, the CDR3 is TGTGCCATCAGGGCATCTAATCAGCCCCAGCATTTT.

The rearrangement links TRBV7-2 to TRBJ2-5; TRBD2 is a possible D gene (5 bases). V lost 4 bases and J lost 5, with 17 bases in between. The CDR3 spans 15 residues. The V gene's germline CDR1 is SGHTA and CDR2 FQGNSA. The CDR3 sequence is CASSSTKRRGETQYF. In DNA form, the CDR3 reads TGTGCCAGCAGCTCGACGAAGAGACGCGGGGAGACCCAGTACTTC.

This clone was seen a handful of times. The CDR3 DNA is TGTGCCAGCAGTTCCTTAGACAGGGAACTTCAGCCCCAGCATTTT. Its translation: CASSSLDRELQPQHF. The chain couples TRBV28 to TRBJ1-5; 7 nucleotides line up with TRBD1. The CDR3 totals 15 residues. Losses at the gene ends were 4 bases for V and 6 bases for J; bases not matched to a gene: 9. The germline gives CDR1 MDHEN, CDR2 SYDVKM.

This sequence joins TRBV5-1 and TRBJ1-3; D unresolved. Per the germline V gene, CDR1 is SGHRS and CDR2 is YFSETQ. The V end lost 1 base, the J end lost 0 bases, and 5 bases lay between the germline ends. This CDR3 has 14 residues. The CDR3 region has the DNA TGCGCCAGCAGCTTGACAAGCTCTGGAAACACCATATATTTT. Translated: CASSLTSSGNTIYF.

This chain uses TRBV7-2 with TRBJ2-3; D is unclear. CDR1 SGHTA and CDR2 FQGNSA come from the germline V gene. CDR3 length: 14 residues. Trimming took off 4 bases at V and 7 bases at J, with 15 bases between the two ends. CDR3 DNA sequence: TGTGCCAGCAGCTCAAGCCCGAGAGGAAATACGCAGTATTTT. Amino acids: CASSSSPRGNTQYF.

The chain's CDR3 is CASSFPNPLARLSYEQYF. CDR3 coding DNA: TGTGCCAGCAGCTTCCCAAACCCCCTAGCCAGGCTCTCCTACGAGCAGTACTTC. J is TRBJ2-7 and V is TRBV7-9, with a possible D match to TRBD2 (5 bases). Trimming shortened V by 3 bases and J by 0 bases, and 21 bases separated the two germline ends. The germline CDR1 and CDR2 sequences are SEHNR and FQNEAQ (reference sequence). There are 18 residues in the CDR3.

The sample holds a few counts of this clone. The chain recombines TRBV2 with TRBJ1-1, with a tentative D call TRBD1 (6 bases). The CDR3 extends over 12 amino acids. The germline gives CDR1 SNHLY, CDR2 FYNNEI. The V and J ends lost 6 bases and 6 bases respectively, with 11 bases between them. The CDR3 loop is CASSRGIAEAFF. As DNA, the CDR3 is TGTGCCAGCAGCAGGGGAATCGCTGAAGCTTTCTTT.